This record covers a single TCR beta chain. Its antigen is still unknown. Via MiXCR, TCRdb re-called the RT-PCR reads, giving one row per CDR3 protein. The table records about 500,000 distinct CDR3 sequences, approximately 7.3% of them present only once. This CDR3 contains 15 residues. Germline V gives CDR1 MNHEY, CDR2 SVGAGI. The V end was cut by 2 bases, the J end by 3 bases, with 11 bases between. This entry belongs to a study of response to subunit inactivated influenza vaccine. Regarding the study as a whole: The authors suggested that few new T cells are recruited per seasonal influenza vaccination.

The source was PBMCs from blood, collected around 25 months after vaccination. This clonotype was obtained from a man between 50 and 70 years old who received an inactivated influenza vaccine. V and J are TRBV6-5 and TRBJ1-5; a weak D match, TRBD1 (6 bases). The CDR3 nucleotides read TGTGCCAGCAGTTACCGGCAGGGGCTCAATCAGCCCCAGCATTTT. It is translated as CASSYRQGLNQPQHF.